This passage covers 25 T cell receptor beta chains from one sample sequenced in a study of blood T cell repertoires in COVID-19. TCRdb's table, derived via immunoSEQ multiplex PCR, lists solely in-frame clones and lacks some. The sample holds about 63,000 clones; more than 85% are singletons and the top ten take around 4.3%. Material for sequencing was peripheral blood. These receptors were taken from a man over 45 with active COVID-19.

The chain couples TRBV3-1 (or the pseudogene TRBV3-2) to TRBJ2-4; D gene ambiguous. The CDR3 runs to 16 residues. Between the trimmed V and J ends, which lost 3 bases and 4 bases, there was a span of 16 bases. Germline V CDR1 and CDR2: LGHDT, YNNKEL (reference sequence). The DNA for the CDR3 is TGTGCCAGCAGCCATTTCTCTCCCCCGACTAAAAACATTCAGTACTTC. Translating it yields CASSHFSPPTKNIQYF.

The chain employs TRBV7-3 and TRBJ2-1; D remains unclear. The length of the CDR3 is 15 residues. V lost 1 base to trimming and J lost 0 bases, with 7 bases between them. The germline V gene has CDR1 SGHTA and CDR2 FQGTGA. CDR3 region: CASSLIGSSYNEQFF. The CDR3 bases are TGTGCCAGCAGCTTAATTGGCAGCTCCTACAATGAGCAGTTCTTC.

The rearrangement links TRBV12-3 or TRBV12-4 to TRBJ1-3, with TRBD1 as a possible D gene (5 bases). The CDR3 is made up of 12 amino acids. Trimming pared 6 bases from V and 7 bases from J, leaving 10 bases between. The CDR3 nucleotides read TGTGCCAGCAGCCTCCGGGGGAACACCATATATTTT. Residues: CASSLRGNTIYF.

The chain carries TRBV10-3 and TRBJ1-2; possibly TRBD1 for D (5 bases). In germline, CDR1 is ENHRY, CDR2 SYGVKD. Trimming pared 0 bases from V and 4 bases from J, leaving 12 bases between. The CDR3 is 15 residues long. The CDR3 loop is CAISESNDSSYGYTF. In DNA, the CDR3 is TGTGCCATCAGTGAGTCCAACGACAGTTCCTATGGCTACACCTTC.

The CDR3 DNA is TGTGCCAGCAGCCGCCGGACAGGGGGATGGGGTGAGCAGTACTTC. It is translated as CASSRRTGGWGEQYF. The chain joins TRBV6-2 or TRBV6-3 to TRBJ2-7; 10 nucleotides match TRBD1. V was pared by 6 bases and J by 7 bases, with 12 bases of the junction left unmatched. In germline, CDR1 is MNHEY, CDR2 SVGEGT. The CDR3 has 15 residues.

The rearrangement joins TRBV6-6 to TRBJ2-7; 9 bases agree with TRBD1. The CDR3 is made up of 15 amino acids. The germline V gene has CDR1 MNHNY and CDR2 SVGAGI (reference sequence). With 4 bases clipped from V and 4 bases from J, the junction kept 8 bases outside the gene matches. CDR3 amino acids: CASSSPGQGVYEQYF. As DNA, the CDR3 is TGTGCCAGCAGTTCCCCGGGACAGGGTGTTTACGAGCAGTACTTC.

The V call is TRBV4-1, the J call TRBJ1-2; the D gene is possibly TRBD1 (6 bases). CDR1 and CDR2 (germline): MGHRA, YSYEKL. Between the trimmed V and J ends, which lost 1 base and 7 bases, there was a span of 13 bases. CDR3 length: 14 residues. CDR3 coding DNA: TGCGCCAGCAGCCAAGTTCGGGGGGCAGGTGGCTACACCTTC. Residues: CASSQVRGAGGYTF.

The rearrangement uses TRBV12-5 and TRBJ1-2, with a tentative D call TRBD1 (5 bases). This CDR3 is 17 amino acids long. The V gene lost 0 bases and the J gene lost 5 bases, with 19 bases spanning the gap. The germline V gene encodes CDR1 LGHNT and CDR2 FRNRAP. This CDR3 reads CASGLVVVQGKEYGYTF. The CDR3 DNA sequence: TGTGCTAGTGGTTTGGTGGTCGTGCAGGGAAAGGAGTATGGCTACACCTTC.

This clone appeared once. It is unclear where the CDR3 begins or ends on the DNA, so no DNA is shown, and the CDR3 is as TCRdb lists it. The rearrangement uses TRBV19 and TRBJ1-1. The CDR3 totals 12 residues, both ends included. Germline-derived CDR1 and CDR2 are LNHDA and SQIVND (reference sequence). CDR3 sequence: CASTPVGGGSFF.

This chain connects TRBV5-5 to TRBJ1-2, with unresolved D. V was trimmed by 0 bases and J by 2 bases, leaving 5 bases between them. This CDR3 region has 13 residues. Looked up from germline, CDR1 is SGHKS and CDR2 is YYEKEE (reference sequence). The CDR3 DNA sequence: TGTGCCAGCAGCTTGGGTCAGAACTATGGCTACACCTTC. Protein sequence: CASSLGQNYGYTF. The entire variable domain, with the rest obtained from reference TRBV5-5 and TRBJ1-2, is as follows: DAGVTQSPTHLIKTRGQQVTLRCSPISGHKSVSWYQQVLGQGPQFIFQYYEKEERGRGNFPDRFSARQFPNYSSELNVNALLLGDSALYLCASSLGQNYGYTFGSGTRLTVV.

The V call is TRBV7-3, the J call TRBJ1-1; 9 bases are a match to TRBD1. Germline-derived CDR1 and CDR2 are SGHTA and FQGTGA. Trimming took 5 bases from V and 5 from J; bases not matched to a gene: 6. The CDR3 length is 14 residues. The CDR3 DNA reads TGTGCCAGCAGCCCCCGAGGACAGGGGACTGAAGCTTTCTTT. Translation: CASSPRGQGTEAFF.

The chain has TRBV6-5 and TRBJ1-1; D is possibly TRBD1 (6 bases). Trimming stripped 7 bases from V and 0 bases from J, with 15 bases between. Germline CDR1 MNHEY, CDR2 SVGAGI. The CDR3 spans 15 residues. CDR3 DNA sequence: TGTGCCAGCAAAGGACAGAACCTAATGAACACTGAAGCTTTCTTT. It yields the protein CASKGQNLMNTEAFF.

The CDR3 loop reads CASSFGGGKPQHF. The CDR3 DNA sequence: TGTGCCAGCAGTTTCGGGGGGGGAAAACCCCAGCATTTT. This sequence joins TRBV12-3 or TRBV12-4 and TRBJ1-5; D might be TRBD1 (5 bases). V lost 3 bases and J 10 bases, leaving 13 bases between the germline ends. The CDR3 runs to 13 residues.

V gene TRBV9 combines with J gene TRBJ2-3; 10 bases map to TRBD1. The trim removed 4 bases at V and 5 bases at J, leaving 7 bases unmatched. CDR3 length equals 15 residues. Germline V gene lookup returns CDR1 SGDLS and CDR2 YYNGEE. The CDR3: CASSPRTGGGDTQYF. The DNA for the CDR3 is TGTGCCAGCAGCCCGCGGACAGGGGGGGGAGATACGCAGTATTTT.

The gene calls are TRBV2 and TRBJ2-2; D perhaps matches TRBD1 (5 bases). Trimming took off 2 bases at V and 5 bases at J, with 9 bases between the two ends. Germline values: CDR1 SNHLY, CDR2 FYNNEI. CDR3 length: 14 residues. CDR3 loop: CASSEMGQTGELFF. The CDR3 coding sequence is TGTGCCAGCAGTGAAATGGGGCAAACCGGGGAGCTGTTTTTT.

The chain links TRBV2 to TRBJ2-6, with a weak D call TRBD2 (7 bases). Germline-derived CDR1 and CDR2 are SNHLY and FYNNEI. The CDR3 is 17 residues long. Trimming pared 5 bases from V and 0 bases from J, leaving 14 bases between. CDR3 sequence: CASSPRGGFSGANVLTF. The DNA for the CDR3 is TGTGCCAGCAGTCCAAGGGGGGGATTCTCTGGGGCCAACGTCCTGACTTTC.

V is TRBV18 and J is TRBJ2-7, with D maybe TRBD2 (5 bases). The V gene's germline CDR1 is KGHSH and CDR2 LQKENI. The V end was cut by 0 bases, the J end by 3 bases, with 15 bases between. CDR3 size: 16 residues. The CDR3 spells CASSPPGVRGSYEQYF. The DNA for the CDR3 is TGTGCCAGCTCACCACCGGGAGTTCGCGGAAGCTACGAGCAGTACTTC.

The rearrangement links TRBV6-2 or TRBV6-3 to TRBJ2-7; D possibly corresponds to TRBD1 (5 bases). Germline CDR1 and CDR2: MNHEY and SVGEGT. The germline V and J ends were trimmed by 2 bases and 0 bases, with 11 bases remaining between them. This CDR3 contains 15 residues. CDR3 DNA sequence: TGTGCCAGCAGTTACCCACCGGACATCTCCTACGAGCAGTACTTC. Amino acids: CASSYPPDISYEQYF.

The chain employs TRBV7-2 and TRBJ2-3, with 8 positions matching TRBD2. CDR1 and CDR2 from the germline V gene are SGHTA and FQGNSA. The J segment lost 3 bases and the V segment lost 5 bases, leaving 10 bases of the junction unmatched. This CDR3 has 16 amino acids. The CDR3 DNA is TGTGCCAGCAGCCTCGCACAGCCTAGCGGGACAGATACGCAGTATTTT. It yields the protein CASSLAQPSGTDTQYF.

This clone has only one observation. The V and J genes are TRBV6-1 and TRBJ1-2, with 7 bases identical to TRBD1. This CDR3 is 16 amino acids long. Unmatched junction bases numbered 10, after V lost 3 bases and J lost 3 bases. Germline values: CDR1 MNHNS, CDR2 SASEGT. The CDR3 is CASSDGFRGRDYGYTF. The CDR3 DNA reads TGTGCCAGCAGTGACGGGTTTAGGGGGCGCGACTATGGCTACACCTTC.

The V call is TRBV2, the J call TRBJ2-5, with 12 bases identical to TRBD2. After removal of 3 bases from V and 4 bases from J, the junction contained 0 bases not matched to a gene. This CDR3 has 14 residues. In germline, CDR1 is SNHLY, CDR2 FYNNEI. The CDR3 loop is CASSEGLAGETQYF. The CDR3 bases are TGTGCCAGCAGTGAGGGACTAGCGGGAGAGACCCAGTACTTC.

CDR3 nucleotide sequence: TGCGCCAGCAGATGCTTCCTTTGCAGAAGCTCCTACGAGCAGTACTTC. It codes for CASRCFLCRSSYEQYF. This rearrangement joins TRBV5-1 to TRBJ2-7, with D unresolved. From germline, CDR1 is SGHRS and CDR2 YFSETQ. With 5 bases removed from V and 0 bases from J, the gap between germline ends came to 18 bases. The CDR3 runs 16 residues.

The chain carries TRBV5-4 and TRBJ2-4; D possibly corresponds to TRBD2 (7 bases). The CDR3 consists of 15 residues. The V end was cut by 2 bases, the J end by 0 bases, with 9 bases between. Germline assignment: CDR1 SGHNT and CDR2 YYREEE (reference sequence). The CDR3 coding sequence is TGTGCCAGCAGCTTAGGGGGGGCAGCCAAAAACATTCAGTACTTC. This codes for CASSLGGAAKNIQYF.

The rearrangement uses TRBV18 and TRBJ2-7; TRBD1 aligns across 7 bases. V shed 4 bases, J shed 2 bases, and the junction held 2 bases outside the gene matches. Looked up from germline, CDR1 is KGHSH and CDR2 is LQKENI. This CDR3 comprises 13 residues. In DNA form, the CDR3 reads TGTGCCAGCTCACTAGACAGGGCCTACGAGCAGTACTTC. Translated, it gives CASSLDRAYEQYF.

The chain uses TRBV29-1 and TRBJ1-2; D might be TRBD1 (5 bases). Germline V lookup: CDR1 SQVTM, CDR2 ANQGSEA. The CDR3 runs to 12 residues. V shed 3 bases and J shed 2 bases, with 7 bases lying between them. In DNA form, the CDR3 reads TGCAGCGTTGAGCACAGGAACTATGGCTACACCTTC. It specifies CSVEHRNYGYTF.